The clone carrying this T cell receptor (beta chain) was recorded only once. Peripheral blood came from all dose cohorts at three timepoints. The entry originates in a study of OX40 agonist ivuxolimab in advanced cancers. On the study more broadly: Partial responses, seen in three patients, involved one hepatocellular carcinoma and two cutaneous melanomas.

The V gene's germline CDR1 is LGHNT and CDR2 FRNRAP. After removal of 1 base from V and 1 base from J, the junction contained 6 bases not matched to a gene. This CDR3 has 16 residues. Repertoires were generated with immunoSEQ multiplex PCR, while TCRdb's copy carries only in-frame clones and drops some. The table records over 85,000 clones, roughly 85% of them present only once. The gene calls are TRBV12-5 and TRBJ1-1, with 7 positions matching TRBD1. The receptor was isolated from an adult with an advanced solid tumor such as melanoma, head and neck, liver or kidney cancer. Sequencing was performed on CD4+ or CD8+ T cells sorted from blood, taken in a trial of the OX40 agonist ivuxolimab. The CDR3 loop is CASGLGQGQPNTEAFF. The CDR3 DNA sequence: TGTGCTAGTGGTTTGGGGCAGGGACAGCCGAACACTGAAGCTTTCTTT.